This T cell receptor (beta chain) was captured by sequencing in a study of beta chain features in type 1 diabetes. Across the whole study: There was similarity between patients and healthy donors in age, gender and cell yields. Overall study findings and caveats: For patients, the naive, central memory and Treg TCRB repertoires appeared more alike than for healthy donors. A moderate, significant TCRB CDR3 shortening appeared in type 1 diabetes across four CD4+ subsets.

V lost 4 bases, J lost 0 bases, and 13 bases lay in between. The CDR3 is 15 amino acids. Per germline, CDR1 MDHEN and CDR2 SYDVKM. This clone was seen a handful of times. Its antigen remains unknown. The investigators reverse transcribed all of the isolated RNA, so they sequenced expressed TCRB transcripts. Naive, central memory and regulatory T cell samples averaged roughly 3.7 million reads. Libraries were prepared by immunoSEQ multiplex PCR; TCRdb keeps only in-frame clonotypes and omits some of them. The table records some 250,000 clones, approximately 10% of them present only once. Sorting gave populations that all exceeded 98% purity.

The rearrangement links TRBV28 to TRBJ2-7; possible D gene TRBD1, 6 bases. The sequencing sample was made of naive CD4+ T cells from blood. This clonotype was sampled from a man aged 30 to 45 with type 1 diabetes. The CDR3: CASSSLTGSSYEQYF. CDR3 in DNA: TGTGCCAGCAGTTCCCTGACAGGCAGCTCCTACGAGCAGTACTTC.